This T cell receptor beta chain emerged from a study of response to subunit inactivated influenza vaccine. Findings and caveats of the study: Seasonal influenza vaccination, on each occasion, was suggested by the authors to recruit few new T cells.

TCRdb passed the RT-PCR reads through MiXCR, listing each CDR3 protein once. The sample holds roughly 290,000 distinct CDR3 sequences, 21% seen once. Germline trimming cut 3 bases from V and 10 bases from J; bases unmatched to any gene: 2. The CDR3 totals 14 residues. Germline CDR1 SGHTA, CDR2 FQGNSA. Only a few counts were recorded for this clonotype. The target antigen is unknown. The sequence derives from a man aged 50 to 69 who received an inactivated influenza vaccine. The rearrangement uses TRBV7-2 and TRBJ2-1, with TRBD2 matching 14 bases. Material: PBMCs from blood, obtained about 20 months after vaccination. The CDR3 sequence: CASSLTSGGEEQFF. In DNA form, the CDR3 reads TGTGCCAGCAGCTTGACTAGCGGGGGGGAGGAGCAGTTCTTC. Supplemented by reference TRBV7-2 and TRBJ2-1, the full variable domain reads GAGVSQSPSNKVTEKGKDVELRCDPISGHTALYWYRQSLGQGLEFLIYFQGNSAPDKSGLPSDRFSAERTGGSVSTLTIQRTQQEDSAVYLCASSLTSGGEEQFFGPGTRLTVL.